This TCR beta chain derives from a study of blood T cells in healthy people across ages. The use of a sample-barcoded 5' primer and a J-beta primer mix characterized a second PCR of about 6 to 12 cycles. Each of the samples gave a minimum of 3 million paired-end reads that contained CDR3. A single record per CDR3 protein comes from TCRdb applying MiXCR to the 5' RACE reads. The sample consists of 600,000 to 900,000 distinct CDR3 sequences, around 25% of them appearing once. The germline CDR1 and CDR2 sequences are MRHNA and SNTAGT. Trimming left V 0 bases short and J 6 bases short, with 15 bases between. The CDR3 consists of 16 residues. This same sample was also part of a study on T cells of mothers and their children. That investigation notes: Each child gave about 3 million TCR beta CDR3 reads (each mother, over 9.5 million).

The TCR sequence derives from a boy under 18 in good health. This rearrangement joins TRBV6-4 to TRBJ2-1; D is perhaps TRBD2 (7 bases). The specimen was blood. DNA for the CDR3: TGTGCCAGCAGTGACTCTGCGGGGGCCGCCACCAATGAGCAGTTCTTC. Translated, it gives CASSDSAGAATNEQFF.